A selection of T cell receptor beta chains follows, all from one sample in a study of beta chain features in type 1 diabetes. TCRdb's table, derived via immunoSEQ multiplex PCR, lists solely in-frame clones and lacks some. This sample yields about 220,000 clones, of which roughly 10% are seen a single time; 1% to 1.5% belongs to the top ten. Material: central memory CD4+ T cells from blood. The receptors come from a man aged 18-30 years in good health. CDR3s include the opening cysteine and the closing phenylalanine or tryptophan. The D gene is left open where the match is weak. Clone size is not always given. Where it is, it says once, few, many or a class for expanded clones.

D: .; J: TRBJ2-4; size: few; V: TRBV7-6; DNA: TGTGCCAGCAGCTTTGACTCCAAAAACATTCAGTACTTC; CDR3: CASSFDSKNIQYF
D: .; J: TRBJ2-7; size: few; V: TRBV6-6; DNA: TGTGCCAGCAGTTACGCGGGACTTGTCACCTACGAGCAGTACTTC; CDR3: CASSYAGLVTYEQYF
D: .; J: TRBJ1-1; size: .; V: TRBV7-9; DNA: TGTGCCAGCGGATTAGCACCGGGAGGGGACACTGAAGCTTTCTTT; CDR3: CASGLAPGGDTEAFF
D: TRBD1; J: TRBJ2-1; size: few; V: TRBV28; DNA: TGTGCCAGCACCCGGGACAGAGGGAATGAGCAGTTCTTC; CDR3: CASTRDRGNEQFF
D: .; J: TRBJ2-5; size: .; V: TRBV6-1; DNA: TGTGCCATCAGTGGGATAGGGATGTCGGGAGAGACCCAGTACTTC; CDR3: CAISGIGMSGETQYF
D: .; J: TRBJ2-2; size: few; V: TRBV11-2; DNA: TGTGCCAGCAGCTTAGATATTGTGGAGCTGTTTTTT; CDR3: CASSLDIVELFF
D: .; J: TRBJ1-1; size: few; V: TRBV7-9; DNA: TGTGCCAGCAGCTTCGACAGTTTGGTCGGAGCTTTCTTT; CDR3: CASSFDSLVGAFF
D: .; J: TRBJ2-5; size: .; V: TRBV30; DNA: TGTGCCTGGAGTATAGGACAAGAGACCCAGTACTTC; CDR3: CAWSIGQETQYF
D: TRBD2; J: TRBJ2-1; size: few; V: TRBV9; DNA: TGTGCCAGCAGCCCTACCGGACTAGCGCTCTCCTACAATGAGCAGTTCTTC; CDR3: CASSPTGLALSYNEQFF
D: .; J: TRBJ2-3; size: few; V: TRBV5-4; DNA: TGTGCCAGCAGCTTGGAAGGGGTGACAGATACGCAGTATTTT; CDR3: CASSLEGVTDTQYF